Listed below are T cell receptor beta chains from one sample, sequenced in a study of blood T cell repertoires in COVID-19. Profiling relied on immunoSEQ multiplex PCR, and the TCRdb table lists in-frame clones only, not all of them. The repertoire has around 86,000 clones, approximately 83% of them found once; the top ten carry 25% to 35%. Sequencing input: peripheral blood. These receptors came from an elderly woman with acute or convalescent COVID-19. Each CDR3 is given with its conserved first and last residue. A D gene is named only where the DNA matches it firmly. Where a row states a size, it is once, few, many or the class of an expanded clone; other rows omit it.

TRBV19	.	TRBJ2-3	.	TGTGCCAGTAGTAGGGGCGGGGCTGGATTAGATACGCAGTATTTT	CASSRGGAGLDTQYF
TRBV7-2	TRBD1	TRBJ2-1	once	TGTGCCAGCAGCTTTCAGGGGGTAAATGAGCAGTTCTTC	CASSFQGVNEQFF
TRBV5-1	TRBD2	TRBJ2-1	.	TGCGCCAGCAGGCAAAGTCGCGGGAGTAGGGTTGAGGATGAGCAGTTCTTC	CASRQSRGSRVEDEQFF
TRBV18	.	TRBJ1-2	.	TGTGCCAGCTCACCACCGGAGGGTATCTATGGCTACACCTTC	CASSPPEGIYGYTF
TRBV3-1/TRBV3-2	TRBD1	TRBJ2-4	.	TGTGCCAGCAGCCAAGGTCAGGGGGCGGGTAACATTCAGTACTTC	CASSQGQGAGNIQYF
TRBV7-2	.	TRBJ1-2	few	TGTGCCAGCAGCCATACACCCCCCACAGGGAATGGCTACACCTTC	CASSHTPPTGNGYTF
TRBV19	.	TRBJ1-2	.	TGTGCCACCTCGAGGGATCGCTCCCCGGGATATGGCTACACCTTC	CATSRDRSPGYGYTF
TRBV2	TRBD1	TRBJ1-5	.	TGTGCCAGCAGCGGACAGGGGGCAGGTCAGCCCCAGCATTTT	CASSGQGAGQPQHF
TRBV2	TRBD1	TRBJ2-7	.	TGTGCCAGCAGCGCCGGGACAGGTAGCTACGAGCAGTACTTC	CASSAGTGSYEQYF
TRBV2	TRBD2	TRBJ2-1	.	TGTGCCGGAAAGCGGGACTACAATGAGCAGTTCTTC	CAGKRDYNEQFF
TRBV9	.	TRBJ1-1	.	TGTGCCAGCAGCCCCGAGTGGGGGGGGACCACTGAAGCTTTCTTT	CASSPEWGGTTEAFF
TRBV7-9	TRBD2	TRBJ2-1	.	TGTGCCAGCAGCCCCAGCGGGAGGCGTTACAATGAGCAGTTCTTC	CASSPSGRRYNEQFF
TRBV4-2	.	TRBJ1-2	.	TGTGCCAGCAGCCCCAACAGGGTTTTCAGCTATGGCTACACCTTC	CASSPNRVFSYGYTF
TRBV5-1	.	TRBJ2-1	.	TGCGCCAGCAGCTTACTGCAAAGCTCCTACAATGAGCAGTTCTTC	CASSLLQSSYNEQFF
TRBV5-1	TRBD1	TRBJ2-7	.	TGCGCCAGCAGGGGGACAGGGGGACGGTACGAGCAGTACTTC	CASRGTGGRYEQYF
TRBV4-3	TRBD2	TRBJ2-1	.	TGCGCCAGCAGCCAAGATCTGTCGCTAGCGGGAGGGCCGGGGGATGAGCAGTTCTTC	CASSQDLSLAGGPGDEQFF
TRBV15	.	TRBJ2-1	few	TGTGCCACCAGCAGAGATTTGGGGGCGGGCAACTACAATGAGCAGTTCTTC	CATSRDLGAGNYNEQFF
TRBV2	TRBD1	TRBJ1-4	few	TGTGCCAGCAGTCCAACTCGGCCGGGACAGGGGTTTTTTGAAAAACTGTTTTTT	CASSPTRPGQGFFEKLFF
TRBV6-2/TRBV6-3	TRBD1	TRBJ1-2	.	TGTGCCAGCAGACCTACCGGGACAGGGTATGGCTACACCTTC	CASRPTGTGYGYTF
TRBV27	.	TRBJ2-5	.	TGTGCCAGCAGTTTACGCAGGGCAACCCAAGAGACCCAGTACTTC	CASSLRRATQETQYF
TRBV7-2	.	TRBJ1-5	.	TGTGCCAGCAGCTTAGCCGGACCAGGGAGCAATCAGCCCCAGCATTTT	CASSLAGPGSNQPQHF
TRBV6-5	.	TRBJ2-7	once	TGTGCCAGCAGTTATCCTCCCGAGCAGTACTTC	CASSYPPEQYF
TRBV4-3	TRBD1	TRBJ2-6	.	TGCGCCAGCAGCCAAGATAGGGCGGGACAGGGATTGGTAGGGGCCAACGTCCTGACTTTC	CASSQDRAGQGLVGANVLTF
TRBV5-6	.	TRBJ1-6	.	TGTGCCAGCCAATCAAGCAGGATTTCACCCCTCCACTTT	CASQSSRISPLHF
TRBV28	.	TRBJ1-2	.	TGTGCCAGCAGTATTCAGGGTAACTATGGCTACACCTTC	CASSIQGNYGYTF
TRBV2	.	TRBJ1-2	once	TGTGCCAGCAGTGGACAGGTATATGGCTACACCTTC	CASSGQVYGYTF
TRBV25-1	TRBD1	TRBJ1-5	few	TGTGCCAGCAGTGAATTCAGGGGGCAGCCCCAGCATTTT	CASSEFRGQPQHF
TRBV3-1/TRBV3-2	.	TRBJ2-5	.	TGTGCCAGCAGCCAAGGGAGAGAGACCCAGTACTTC	CASSQGRETQYF
TRBV11-2	.	TRBJ2-1	few	TGTGCCAGCAGCCCCTACAGGTCGGACAATGAGCAGTTCTTC	CASSPYRSDNEQFF
TRBV7-9	TRBD1	TRBJ1-2	.	TGTGCCAGCACCCTCGGACAGGGACAATCTACCTTC	CASTLGQGQSTF
TRBV12-3/TRBV12-4	.	TRBJ2-1	.	TGTGCCAGCAGTTTCAGCGGGTGGAATGAGCAGTTCTTC	CASSFSGWNEQFF
TRBV6-5	.	TRBJ2-6	.	TGTGCCAGCAGTTACTCGTCAGGGGCCGGGGCCAACGTCCTGACTTTC	CASSYSSGAGANVLTF
TRBV7-9	TRBD1	TRBJ2-7	once	TGTGCCAGCAGCCGAAAGGACAGGGCTTTGAGGGAGCAGTACTTC	CASSRKDRALREQYF
TRBV24-1	.	TRBJ2-7	.	TGTGCCACCAGTGACTCTGACGCGTCAGGGAGGTTTGACGAGCAGTACTTC	CATSDSDASGRFDEQYF
TRBV6-2/TRBV6-3	.	TRBJ2-5	once	TGTGCCAGCAGTTCCTATGAGACCCAGTACTTC	CASSSYETQYF
TRBV6-5	.	TRBJ2-5	.	TGTGCCAGCAGTTTTAACCGAGGGGGCCAAGAGACCCAGTACTTC	CASSFNRGGQETQYF
TRBV2	.	TRBJ1-6	.	TGTGCCAGCAGTACCCCCCGGGACATCAGGAATTCACCCCTCCACTTT	CASSTPRDIRNSPLHF
TRBV19	.	TRBJ1-5	.	TGTGCCAGTAGTATCTTTCCGGGACAGCCCCAGCATTTT	CASSIFPGQPQHF
TRBV18	TRBD2	TRBJ2-1	few	TGTGCCAGCTCACCAGGACTAGCGGGCTACAATGAGCAGTTCTTC	CASSPGLAGYNEQFF
TRBV6-5	.	TRBJ1-1	once	TGTGCCAGCCATATAGGGACAATGGGGAACACTGAAGCTTTCTTT	CASHIGTMGNTEAFF
TRBV19	.	TRBJ1-6	.	TGTGCCAGTAGATCGGAAGGGGGTTCATATAATTCACCCCTCCACTTT	CASRSEGGSYNSPLHF
TRBV4-3	.	TRBJ1-5	.	TGCGCCAGCAGCCAAGATAGGGGACAGCCCCAGCATTTT	CASSQDRGQPQHF
TRBV18	TRBD1	TRBJ2-7	.	TGTGCCAGCTCTCCGGGACAGACCTACGAGCAGTACTTC	CASSPGQTYEQYF
TRBV30	TRBD1	TRBJ1-1	.	TGTGCCTGTTGGGACAGCCTGAACACTGAAGCTTTCTTT	CACWDSLNTEAFF
TRBV5-1	TRBD2	TRBJ2-5	.	TGCGCCAGCAGACGAGGGACTAGCGGGAGAATATCAGGGGAGACCCAGTACTTC	CASRRGTSGRISGETQYF